This section outlines one TCR beta chain sequence together with its context. This clonotype was observed a few times. The clone's antigen remains unknown. Base-call qualities are not available, and no considerably larger clone is one nucleotide away. Stable Graves' hyperthyroidism was defined as the absence of progression to ophthalmopathy over 18 months of follow-up. The hyperthyroidism patients were between 18 and 65 years old and newly diagnosed, with a disease duration of less than 2 months. Patients with uncontrolled infections, other autoimmune diseases, pregnancy or lactation were excluded. Clinical symptoms, serum thyroxine and TRAb, thyroid ultrasound, and orbital computed tomography formed the basis for the diagnoses. PBMCs were isolated from about 9 ml of fresh peripheral blood by Ficoll-Paque density gradient centrifugation. Trizol reagent was used to extract total RNA, and RNA quality was then checked on an Agilent 2100 Bioanalyzer.

This sample stems from a study of T cells in Graves' hyperthyroidism and ophthalmopathy (dated by TCRdb to 2018 to 2020). Broadly, across the study: Peripheral blood was collected at initial diagnosis, before any treatment. Thyroid tissue and blood T-cell repertoires from six or seven Graves' hyperthyroidism patients were also compared in the study. Once sampling was done, hyperthyroidism patients were given methimazole at a starting dose of 30 mg daily, whereas ophthalmopathy patients were given high-dose intravenous methylprednisolone. Prospective prediction of ophthalmopathy was tested in an independent validation cohort of fewer than 20 hyperthyroidism patients and 15 to 17 patients who later progressed to ophthalmopathy. To identify distinguishing TCR V-J signatures, a discovery cohort of 95 to 100 patients was used, comprising fewer than 45 with Graves' ophthalmopathy and around 57 with stable Graves' hyperthyroidism. TCR Vbeta CDR3 sequencing of some 140 peripheral blood samples (over 40 ophthalmopathy, 75 hyperthyroidism and 17 progressor patients) is reported in the paper. The 100 discovery patients were randomly split 7:3 into training and test sets. Study-wide findings and limitations: In cross-validation, a model built on a 13 V-J signature told ophthalmopathy apart from stable hyperthyroidism with 87.88% sensitivity and approximately 81% specificity, and in testing the same model reached 80%/75%. Most expanded thyroid clonotypes (frequency above 0.001) were also detected in blood, a finding suggesting that blood repertoires may reflect thyroid immune responses. In validation, progression to ophthalmopathy was predicted by the model with roughly 69% sensitivity and roughly 76% specificity, a median of about 6.4 months before onset. No statistical method was used to fix the sample size in advance, and group allocation was not hidden from the investigators.

TCR beta CDR3 regions were amplified from RNA transcripts. A first-round RT-PCR of the TCR CDR3 used the HTBI primer set with the Qiagen OneStep RT-PCR kit. A second multiplex PCR round built the libraries, followed by size selection and purification. Libraries were sequenced paired-end with 100 bp reads on an Illumina HiSeq2000. The authors' analysis ran thus. SOAPnuke was used to process the raw data, throwing out any read that contained adapters or uncalled bases, had a mean Phred below 15, or lacked an exact constant-primer or identifier match. COPE v1.2.5 was used to merge the high-quality paired reads, and each unique nucleotide sequence was defined as a clonotype. MiTCR v1.1 was used to align the clonotypes against IMGT TRBV, TRBD and TRBJ reference segments. The analysis included only V-J combinations with a frequency above 0.0001, which together covered about 99% of the repertoires. A TCS score was defined as the ratio of F50 (clonal expansion) to E x V (chaos), with BLOSUM62-based TCRdist applied between CDR3 peptides within each V-J. Welch's t-statistics and random forest reduced some 510 V-J features to 10 to 15, which were used in a naive Bayes classifier (R e1071). The public sequencing data were trimmed at Q25 with fastp and processed into clonotypes with MiXCR by TCRdb, which kept only in-frame beta chains. Under each unique CDR3 protein, matching rows form one entry showing the most common genes and DNA. V and J calls and clone size were set by TCRdb, not the authors. The sample data list hundreds of thousands of distinct CDR3 sequences, and approximately 16% of these were observed just once. Together, the top ten hold about 20% of the sample.

The TCR sequence derives from a woman aged 18-29 years with Graves' hyperthyroidism. Sample: blood.

The DNA reads TGTGCCTGGAGTACTAGCGGGGTCTACAATGAGCAGTTCTTC. Protein translation: CAWSTSGVYNEQFF. Here the chain combines TRBV30 and TRBJ2-1; 10 middle bases align to TRBD2. CDR1 and CDR2, looked up from the germline V gene (reference sequence), are GTSNPN and SVGIG. Relative to germline, V is missing 2 bases and J is missing 3 bases, with 1 base of the junction outside any gene match. The CDR3 runs 14 amino acids, cysteine and phenylalanine included. The sequence is cut down to CDR3 DNA, 42 bases in frame from base 1.